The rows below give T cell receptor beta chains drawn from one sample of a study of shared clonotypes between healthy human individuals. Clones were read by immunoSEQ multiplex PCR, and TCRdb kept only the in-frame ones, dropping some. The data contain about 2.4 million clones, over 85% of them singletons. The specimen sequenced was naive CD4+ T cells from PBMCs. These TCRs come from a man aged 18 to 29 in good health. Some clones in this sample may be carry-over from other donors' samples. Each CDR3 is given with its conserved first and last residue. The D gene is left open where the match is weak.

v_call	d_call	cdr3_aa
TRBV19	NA	CASSSKGGGQSKNIQYF
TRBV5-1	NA	CASSKTERTDTQYF
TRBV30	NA	CAGGGGSYEQYF
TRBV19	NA	CATLSGRNQPQHF
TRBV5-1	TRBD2	CASSLALGLAGTRDTQYF
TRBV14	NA	CASSQGTSSYGYTF
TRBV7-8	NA	CASSAQDHPLHF
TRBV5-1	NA	CASTAGRASSTETQYF
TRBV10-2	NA	CASSESRVVASAYF
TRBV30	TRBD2	CACSGTGELFF
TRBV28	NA	CASSSWRLGYEQYF
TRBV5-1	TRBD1	CASSLTTGDSSGANVLTF
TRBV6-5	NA	CASWYEQYF
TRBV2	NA	CASSDSGSEAFF
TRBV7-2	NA	CASSLAQRLTDTQYF
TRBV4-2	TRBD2	CASSQERPAGGLGGELFF
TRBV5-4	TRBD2	CASSPGLAGLYEQYF
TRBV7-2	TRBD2	CASSSRLATTYEQYF
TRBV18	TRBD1	CASSPSRQQGETQYF
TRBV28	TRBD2	CASSLRRGWYEQYF
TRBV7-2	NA	CASSLKGWRETQYF
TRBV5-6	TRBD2	CASSVAFSGSGSEQYF
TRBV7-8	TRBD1	CASSFDRGWQPQHF
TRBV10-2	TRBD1	CASSENRGANEKLFF
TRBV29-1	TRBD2	CSVDVGGTSGRYEQYF
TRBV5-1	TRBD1	CASSLLGTEETQYF
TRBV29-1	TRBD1	CSVERTGVGELFF
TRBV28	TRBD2	CASSFAGGEQYF